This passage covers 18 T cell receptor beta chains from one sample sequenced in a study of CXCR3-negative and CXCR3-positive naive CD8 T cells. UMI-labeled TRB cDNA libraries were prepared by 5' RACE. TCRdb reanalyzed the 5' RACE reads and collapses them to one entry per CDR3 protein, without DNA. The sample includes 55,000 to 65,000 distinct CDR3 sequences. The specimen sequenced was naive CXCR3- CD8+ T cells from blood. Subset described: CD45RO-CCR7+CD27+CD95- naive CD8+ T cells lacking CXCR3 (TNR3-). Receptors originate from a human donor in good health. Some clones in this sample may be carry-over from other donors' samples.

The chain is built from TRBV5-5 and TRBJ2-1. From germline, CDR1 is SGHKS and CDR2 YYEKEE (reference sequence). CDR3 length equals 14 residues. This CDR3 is CASSLEAPFNEQFF.

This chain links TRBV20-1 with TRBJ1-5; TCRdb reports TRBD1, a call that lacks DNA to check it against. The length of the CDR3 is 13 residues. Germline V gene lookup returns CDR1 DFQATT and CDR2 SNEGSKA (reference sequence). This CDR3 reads CGAIRGSGQPQHF.

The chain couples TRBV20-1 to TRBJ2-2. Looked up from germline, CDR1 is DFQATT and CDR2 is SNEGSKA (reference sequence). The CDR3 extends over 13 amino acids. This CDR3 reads CSARDYGSGELFF.

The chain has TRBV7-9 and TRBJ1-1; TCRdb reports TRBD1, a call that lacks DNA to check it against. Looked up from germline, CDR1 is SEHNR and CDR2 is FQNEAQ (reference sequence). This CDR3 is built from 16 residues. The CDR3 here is CASSNRPGQLNTEAFF.

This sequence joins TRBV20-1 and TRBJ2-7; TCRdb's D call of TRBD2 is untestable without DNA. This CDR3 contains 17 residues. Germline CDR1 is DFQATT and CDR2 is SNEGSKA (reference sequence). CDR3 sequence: CSARDSGTSGPPYEQYF.

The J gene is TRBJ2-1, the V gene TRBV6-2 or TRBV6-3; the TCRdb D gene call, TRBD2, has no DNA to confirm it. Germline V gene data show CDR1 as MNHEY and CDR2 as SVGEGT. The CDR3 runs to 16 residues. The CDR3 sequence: CASSHLGRGGRNEQFF.

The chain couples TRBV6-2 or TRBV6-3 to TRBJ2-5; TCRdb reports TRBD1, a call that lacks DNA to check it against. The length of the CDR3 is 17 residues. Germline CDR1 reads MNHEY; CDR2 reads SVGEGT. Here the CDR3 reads CASNSASYRAAEETQYF.

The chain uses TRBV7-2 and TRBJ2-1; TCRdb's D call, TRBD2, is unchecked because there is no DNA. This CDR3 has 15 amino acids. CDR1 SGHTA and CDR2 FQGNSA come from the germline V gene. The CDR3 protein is CASSLSDSGLNEQFF.

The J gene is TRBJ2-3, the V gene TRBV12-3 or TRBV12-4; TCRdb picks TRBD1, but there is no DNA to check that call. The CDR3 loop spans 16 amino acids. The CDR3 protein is CASSVTGWASTDTLYF.

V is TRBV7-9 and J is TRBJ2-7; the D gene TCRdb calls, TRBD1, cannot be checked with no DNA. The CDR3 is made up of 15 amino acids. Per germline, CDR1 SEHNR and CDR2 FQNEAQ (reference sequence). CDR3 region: CASSLEQGLTYEQYF.

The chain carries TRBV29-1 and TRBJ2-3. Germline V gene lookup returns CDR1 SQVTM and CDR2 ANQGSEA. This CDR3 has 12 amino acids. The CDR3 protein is CSVEGVADTQYF.

CDR3 loop: CASSAGTSGTDEQFF. The chain links TRBV9 to TRBJ2-1; TCRdb names TRBD2, which stays unverified in the absence of DNA. This CDR3 spans 15 amino acids. Germline V gene sequence: CDR1 SGDLS, CDR2 YYNGEE.

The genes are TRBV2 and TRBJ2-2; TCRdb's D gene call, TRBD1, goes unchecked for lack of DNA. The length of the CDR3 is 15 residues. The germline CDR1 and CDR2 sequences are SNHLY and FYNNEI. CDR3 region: CARGIGGSNTGELFF.

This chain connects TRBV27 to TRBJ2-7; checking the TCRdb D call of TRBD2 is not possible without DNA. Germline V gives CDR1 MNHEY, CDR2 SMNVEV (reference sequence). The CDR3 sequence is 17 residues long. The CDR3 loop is CASRLFPGTSAAYEQYF.

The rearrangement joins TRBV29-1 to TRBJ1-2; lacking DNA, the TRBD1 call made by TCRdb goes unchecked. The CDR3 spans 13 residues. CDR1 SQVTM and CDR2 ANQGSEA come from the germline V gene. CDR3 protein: CSVVDREVGGYTF.

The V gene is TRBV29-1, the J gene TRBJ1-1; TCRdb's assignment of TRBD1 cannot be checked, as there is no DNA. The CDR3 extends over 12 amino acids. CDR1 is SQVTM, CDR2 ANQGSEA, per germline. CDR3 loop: CSAREGDTEAFF.

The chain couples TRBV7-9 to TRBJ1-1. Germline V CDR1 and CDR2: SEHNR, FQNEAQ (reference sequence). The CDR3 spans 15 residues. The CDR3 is CASSLEKGLNNEAFF. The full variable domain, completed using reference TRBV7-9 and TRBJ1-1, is DTGVSQNPRHKITKRGQNVTFRCDPISEHNRLYWYRQTLGQGPEFLTYFQNEAQLEKSRLLSDRFSAERPKGSFSTLEIQRTEQGDSAMYLCASSLEKGLNNEAFFGQGTRLTVV.

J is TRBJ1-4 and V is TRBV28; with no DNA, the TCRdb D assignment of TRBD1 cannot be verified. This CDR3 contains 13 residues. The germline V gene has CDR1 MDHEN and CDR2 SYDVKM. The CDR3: CASSLWGDEKLFF. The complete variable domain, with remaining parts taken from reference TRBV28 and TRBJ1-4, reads DVKVTQSSRYLVKRTGEKVFLECVQDMDHENMFWYRQDPGLGLRLIYFSYDVKMKEKGDIPEGYSVSREKKERFSLILESASTNQTSMYLCASSLWGDEKLFFGSGTQLSVL.